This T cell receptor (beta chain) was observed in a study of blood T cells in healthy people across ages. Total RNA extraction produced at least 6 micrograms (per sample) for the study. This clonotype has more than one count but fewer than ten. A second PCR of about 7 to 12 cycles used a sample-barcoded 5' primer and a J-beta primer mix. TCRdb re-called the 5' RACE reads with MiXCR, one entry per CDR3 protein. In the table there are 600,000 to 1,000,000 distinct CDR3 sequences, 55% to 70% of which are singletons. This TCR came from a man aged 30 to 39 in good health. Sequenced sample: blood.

The CDR3 nucleotides are TGTGCCAGCAGCTACCAAACTAATAGCGGGAGACAGTACTTC. Translating it yields CASSYQTNSGRQYF. J is TRBJ2-7 and V is TRBV12-3 or TRBV12-4; 9 bases are a match to TRBD2. The CDR3 extends over 14 amino acids. V was clipped by 6 bases and J by 10 bases; unmatched bases: 13.